The rows below give T cell receptor beta chains drawn from one sample of a study of blood T cells in healthy people across ages. In TCRdb, the 5' RACE reads were re-called with MiXCR into one record per CDR3 protein. The table has 1.5 million to 2 million distinct CDR3 sequences, about 30% seen once; the top ten hold around 7.7%. Sequenced sample: blood. The receptor set was obtained from a woman younger than 45 in good health. Both conserved end residues are part of each CDR3. The order of the fields is CDR3 DNA, CDR3 protein, D gene, J gene, V gene, clone size, CDR3 length. D genes are given only for firm matches. Clone size appears in some rows only: once, few, many, or a class for an expanded clone.

DNA: TGCGCCAGCAGTGTAACTAGCGGGGCCTCTGGGACCCAGTACTTC
CDR3: CASSVTSGASGTQYF
D: TRBD2
J: TRBJ2-5
V: TRBV10-2
size: many
length: 15

DNA: TGCAGTGCTAGAGATATGGGACAGGGGAGTTACGAGCAGTACTTC
CDR3: CSARDMGQGSYEQYF
D: TRBD1
J: TRBJ2-7
V: TRBV20-1
size: few
length: 15

DNA: TGTGCCAGCAGCTTGGATACGGATGGGGGGAAGTTCTTC
CDR3: CASSLDTDGGKFF
D: NA
J: TRBJ2-1
V: TRBV5-4
size: NA
length: 13

DNA: TGCAGGGCCAGGGGGGGGGAGCATGGCTACACCTTC
CDR3: CRARGGEHGYTF
D: TRBD1
J: TRBJ1-2
V: TRBV20-1
size: NA
length: 12

DNA: TGTGCCAGCAGCCGGACAGGGGGTGGAAACACCATATATTTT
CDR3: CASSRTGGGNTIYF
D: TRBD1
J: TRBJ1-3
V: TRBV3-1
size: NA
length: 14

DNA: TGTGCCAGCTCACCTGACTTGTCGGAGACCCAGTACTTC
CDR3: CASSPDLSETQYF
D: NA
J: TRBJ2-5
V: TRBV18
size: NA
length: 13

DNA: TGTGCCAGCAGCGAGGGGGGCGATGGCACTGAAGCTTTCTTT
CDR3: CASSEGGDGTEAFF
D: NA
J: TRBJ1-1
V: TRBV9
size: NA
length: 14

DNA: TGCACCAGCAGCTCCCTACCGGGACAGGGGAACGAGCAGTACTTC
CDR3: CTSSSLPGQGNEQYF
D: TRBD1
J: TRBJ2-7
V: TRBV5-1
size: NA
length: 15

DNA: TGTGCCAGCAGTTTAACTCCCGGGACCCTCGATACGCAGTATTTT
CDR3: CASSLTPGTLDTQYF
D: NA
J: TRBJ2-3
V: TRBV7-2
size: NA
length: 15

DNA: TGTGCCAGCAGCAGCAAGGACAGGGAACGGAATGAGCAGTTCTTC
CDR3: CASSSKDRERNEQFF
D: TRBD1
J: TRBJ2-1
V: TRBV11-2
size: few
length: 15

DNA: TGTGCCAGCAGCCCCCGGACAGGGGAGCTTTATTTTGGCCACACCTTC
CDR3: CASSPRTGELYFGHTF
D: TRBD1
J: TRBJ1-2
V: TRBV7-9
size: NA
length: 16

DNA: TGTGCCAGCAGCTTAGATGGGACGGCCCAAGAGACCCAGTTCTTC
CDR3: CASSLDGTAQETQFF
D: NA
J: TRBJ2-1
V: TRBV11-2
size: NA
length: 15

DNA: TGCGCCAGCAGCTCGACAGGCCGCACAGATACGCAGTATTTT
CDR3: CASSSTGRTDTQYF
D: NA
J: TRBJ2-3
V: TRBV5-1
size: NA
length: 14

DNA: TGTGCCAGCAGTGGAGGTTCGTCCTATAATTCACCCCTCCACTTT
CDR3: CASSGGSSYNSPLHF
D: NA
J: TRBJ1-6
V: TRBV5-5
size: NA
length: 15

DNA: TGTGCCAGCAGCTTAAATCCAGGGGGTGGCTACACCTTC
CDR3: CASSLNPGGGYTF
D: TRBD1
J: TRBJ1-2
V: TRBV5-5
size: many
length: 13

DNA: TGCAGCGTCGGGACAGGTCTTACCTACGAGCAGTACTTC
CDR3: CSVGTGLTYEQYF
D: TRBD1
J: TRBJ2-7
V: TRBV29-1
size: many
length: 13

DNA: TGTGCCACCAGTGATTGGGGGGCTCAGCAGTTCTTC
CDR3: CATSDWGAQQFF
D: NA
J: TRBJ2-1
V: TRBV24-1
size: few
length: 12

DNA: TGCGCCAGCAGCTTGGACCCCGAGAAGTACAATGAGCAGTACTTC
CDR3: CASSLDPEKYNEQYF
D: NA
J: TRBJ2-5
V: TRBV5-1
size: NA
length: 15

DNA: TGTGCCAGCAGTGAAGGACTAGGACGGCAGACCCGGTACTTC
CDR3: CASSEGLGRQTRYF
D: NA
J: TRBJ2-5
V: TRBV2
size: few
length: 14

DNA: TGTGCCAGCAGCGTTAACCGCCAGACAGGGAGTGGTGAAAAACTGTTTTTT
CDR3: CASSVNRQTGSGEKLFF
D: TRBD1
J: TRBJ1-4
V: TRBV9
size: NA
length: 17

DNA: TGCGCCAGCAGCTTGTCGTCAGTTAAGGGGTCGTTCTTTAGTGAAGCTTTCTTT
CDR3: CASSLSSVKGSFFSEAFF
D: NA
J: TRBJ1-1
V: TRBV5-1
size: NA
length: 18

DNA: TGTGCCAGCAGCCAAGAACTATGGCAGGGAGGGGACATTCAGTACTTC
CDR3: CASSQELWQGGDIQYF
D: TRBD2
J: TRBJ2-4
V: TRBV4-2
size: many
length: 16

DNA: TGCGCCAGCAGCTTGAATACGGGACAGGGCACGTTCTTC
CDR3: CASSLNTGQGTFF
D: TRBD1
J: TRBJ2-1
V: TRBV5-1
size: NA
length: 13

DNA: TGCGCCAGCAGCTTGGACCCAGCGGGGGACCTCCAAGAGACCCAGTACTTC
CDR3: CASSLDPAGDLQETQYF
D: TRBD2
J: TRBJ2-5
V: TRBV5-1
size: NA
length: 17

DNA: TGTGCCAGCAGCAAAGTGGCAGGGATCTACGAGCAGTACTTC
CDR3: CASSKVAGIYEQYF
D: NA
J: TRBJ2-7
V: TRBV21-1
size: few
length: 14

DNA: TGTGCCAGCAGCTCGCGGGAGGCGGAGGCTACCTACGAGCAGTACTTC
CDR3: CASSSREAEATYEQYF
D: TRBD2
J: TRBJ2-7
V: TRBV7-9
size: few
length: 16

DNA: TGTGCCAGCAGTTATGGGCAGGCGCCCTACGAGCAGTACTTC
CDR3: CASSYGQAPYEQYF
D: NA
J: TRBJ2-7
V: TRBV12-3/TRBV12-4
size: NA
length: 14

DNA: TGTGCCAGCAGTTTCGGCCCCGGACTAGCGCTTAACAATGAGCAGTTCTTC
CDR3: CASSFGPGLALNNEQFF
D: TRBD2
J: TRBJ2-1
V: TRBV10-2
size: NA
length: 17

DNA: TGTGCCAGCAGCTTACAGGACGGGGGTAATGGCTACACCTTC
CDR3: CASSLQDGGNGYTF
D: NA
J: TRBJ1-2
V: TRBV7-6
size: NA
length: 14

DNA: TGTGCCAGCAGCCCTTTGGGCCGAGGGCGGGAAGATGGCTACACCTTC
CDR3: CASSPLGRGREDGYTF
D: NA
J: TRBJ1-2
V: TRBV12-3/TRBV12-4
size: NA
length: 16

DNA: TGCGCCAGCAGCGGGACGGAGGGGCGCGGACAGCGGGGCTACAATGAGCAGTTCTTC
CDR3: CASSGTEGRGQRGYNEQFF
D: NA
J: TRBJ2-1
V: TRBV5-1
size: many
length: 19

DNA: TGCAGTGCTAGACCTAACGTTGACAGAAAAAATTCACCCCTCCACTTT
CDR3: CSARPNVDRKNSPLHF
D: NA
J: TRBJ1-6
V: TRBV20-1
size: once
length: 16

DNA: TGTGCCAGCTCACCCCGCAGGGGGAGAAACTATGGCTACACCTTC
CDR3: CASSPRRGRNYGYTF
D: TRBD1
J: TRBJ1-2
V: TRBV18
size: NA
length: 15

DNA: TGCAGCGTTGAGAGGACCGACCAAGAGACCCAGTACTTC
CDR3: CSVERTDQETQYF
D: NA
J: TRBJ2-5
V: TRBV29-1
size: many
length: 13

DNA: TGCAGTGCTTCTCAGGGGTACGGCTACACCTTC
CDR3: CSASQGYGYTF
D: NA
J: TRBJ1-2
V: TRBV20-1
size: few
length: 11

DNA: TGTGCCAGCAGCCCCGGTACCGGGGGAGAAGAGACCCAGTACTTC
CDR3: CASSPGTGGEETQYF
D: NA
J: TRBJ2-5
V: TRBV11-2
size: many
length: 15

DNA: TGCAGTGCTAGAGTCGGCCCTGCTGCTAACTATGGCTACACCTTC
CDR3: CSARVGPAANYGYTF
D: NA
J: TRBJ1-2
V: TRBV20-1
size: many
length: 15

DNA: TGTGCCAGCAGTCGTAGAGGGGTCACTGAAGCTTTCTTT
CDR3: CASSRRGVTEAFF
D: NA
J: TRBJ1-1
V: TRBV6-5
size: NA
length: 13

DNA: TGCAGTGCTAGGTGGGGGAGCTCCTACGAGCAGTACTTC
CDR3: CSARWGSSYEQYF
D: NA
J: TRBJ2-7
V: TRBV20-1
size: NA
length: 13

DNA: TGCGCCAGCAGTGAATCGACTAGCGGGCCGGGAGAGCAGTACTTC
CDR3: CASSESTSGPGEQYF
D: TRBD2
J: TRBJ2-7
V: TRBV5-1
size: many
length: 15

DNA: TGCGCCAGCAGCTTGGGGGGGACAGGGGGTTATCAGCCCCAGCATTTT
CDR3: CASSLGGTGGYQPQHF
D: TRBD1
J: TRBJ1-5
V: TRBV5-1
size: NA
length: 16

DNA: TGTGCCAGCAATTTCGGACAGAGTTACACTGAAGCTTTCTTT
CDR3: CASNFGQSYTEAFF
D: NA
J: TRBJ1-1
V: TRBV28
size: few
length: 14

DNA: TGCAGTGCTACCCCGGACTACAGTGAGCAGTTCTTC
CDR3: CSATPDYSEQFF
D: NA
J: TRBJ2-1
V: TRBV20-1
size: few
length: 12

DNA: TGCGCCAGCAGCTTCCCCCGTCTCCACCCCTACAATGAGCAGTTCTTC
CDR3: CASSFPRLHPYNEQFF
D: NA
J: TRBJ2-1
V: TRBV5-1
size: few
length: 16

DNA: TGTGCCAGCAGCTTAAATCAGGGGGACACTGAAGCTTTCTTT
CDR3: CASSLNQGDTEAFF
D: TRBD1
J: TRBJ1-1
V: TRBV5-1
size: few
length: 14

DNA: TGTGCCAGCAGTAGGGGGTCCACTAATCAGCCCCAGCATTTT
CDR3: CASSRGSTNQPQHF
D: NA
J: TRBJ1-5
V: TRBV2
size: NA
length: 14

DNA: TGTGCCAGCAGAACCGGGACTCCAAAACAAAATGAGCAGTTCTTC
CDR3: CASRTGTPKQNEQFF
D: NA
J: TRBJ2-1
V: TRBV7-2
size: many
length: 15

DNA: TGTGCCAGCAGTTATTGGCAGTTAAGCGGGAGGACCCTCGAGCAGTACTTC
CDR3: CASSYWQLSGRTLEQYF
D: TRBD2
J: TRBJ2-7
V: TRBV6-6
size: NA
length: 17

DNA: TGTGCCAGCAGTGAGGCCGGGCCCGGAGGGCCCCAGCATTTT
CDR3: CASSEAGPGGPQHF
D: NA
J: TRBJ1-5
V: TRBV28
size: few
length: 14

DNA: TGTGCCAGCAGCTTGGCCAGGGGGGAGGATACGCAGTATTTT
CDR3: CASSLARGEDTQYF
D: NA
J: TRBJ2-3
V: TRBV5-5
size: few
length: 14

DNA: TGTGCCAGCAAAGGGTCTAGCGAGGAGAGCACAGATACGCAGTATTTT
CDR3: CASKGSSEESTDTQYF
D: NA
J: TRBJ2-3
V: TRBV28
size: NA
length: 16

DNA: TGTGCCAGCAGCCTGCCTAGCGGGAGGGTTGGGGCCAACGTCCTGACTTTC
CDR3: CASSLPSGRVGANVLTF
D: TRBD2
J: TRBJ2-6
V: TRBV14
size: few
length: 17

DNA: TGTGCCACCAGCGGAGGGACAGGGATAAATGGCTACACCTTC
CDR3: CATSGGTGINGYTF
D: TRBD1
J: TRBJ1-2
V: TRBV15
size: few
length: 14

DNA: TGTGCCAACAGCCCGGGACGGATTTTCACAGATACGCAGTATTTT
CDR3: CANSPGRIFTDTQYF
D: NA
J: TRBJ2-3
V: TRBV12-3/TRBV12-4
size: NA
length: 15

DNA: TGCAGTGCTGTCGGACAGGGGGGCACAGATACGCGGTATTTT
CDR3: CSAVGQGGTDTRYF
D: TRBD1
J: TRBJ2-3
V: TRBV20-1
size: few
length: 14

DNA: TGCAGTGCTAGAGACGGGGACAGGAATCCCTACGAGCAGTACTTC
CDR3: CSARDGDRNPYEQYF
D: TRBD1
J: TRBJ2-7
V: TRBV20-1
size: few
length: 15

DNA: TGCAGCGGGGGAGGTGGTGAGCAGTTCTTC
CDR3: CSGGGGEQFF
D: NA
J: TRBJ2-1
V: TRBV29-1
size: many
length: 10

DNA: TGCAGTTTTCTGGCGGGACAAGAGACCCAGTACTTC
CDR3: CSFLAGQETQYF
D: NA
J: TRBJ2-5
V: TRBV20-1
size: many
length: 12

DNA: TGTGCCAGCAGCGTAGGACCTTCCCACAATCAGCCCCAGCATTTT
CDR3: CASSVGPSHNQPQHF
D: NA
J: TRBJ1-5
V: TRBV9
size: few
length: 15